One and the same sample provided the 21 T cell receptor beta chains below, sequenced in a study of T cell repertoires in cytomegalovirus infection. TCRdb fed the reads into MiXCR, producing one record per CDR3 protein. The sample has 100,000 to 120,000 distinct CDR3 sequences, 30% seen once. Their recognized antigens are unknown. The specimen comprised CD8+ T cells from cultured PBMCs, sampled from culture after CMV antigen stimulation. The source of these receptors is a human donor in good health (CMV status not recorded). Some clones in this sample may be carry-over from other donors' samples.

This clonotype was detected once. The CDR3 region is CASSLGVTGKQFF. The CDR3, as DNA: TGTGCCAGCAGCTTAGGGGTGACAGGAAAGCAGTTCTTC. V and J are TRBV7-6 and TRBJ2-1, with D perhaps TRBD1 (6 bases). V was cut by 1 base and J by 11 bases, with 12 bases left in between. This CDR3 is built from 13 residues. Germline lookup yields CDR1 SGHVS and CDR2 FNYEAQ.

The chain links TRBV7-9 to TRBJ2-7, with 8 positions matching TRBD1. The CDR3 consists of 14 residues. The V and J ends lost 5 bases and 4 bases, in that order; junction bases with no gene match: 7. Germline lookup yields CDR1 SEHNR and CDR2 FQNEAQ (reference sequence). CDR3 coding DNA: TGTGCCAGCAGCGCGGACAGGGTTCAGTACGAGCAGTACTTC. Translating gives CASSADRVQYEQYF.

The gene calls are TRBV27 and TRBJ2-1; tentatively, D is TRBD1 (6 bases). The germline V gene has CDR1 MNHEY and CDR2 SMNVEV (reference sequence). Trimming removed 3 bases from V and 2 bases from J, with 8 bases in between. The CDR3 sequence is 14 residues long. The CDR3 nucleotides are TGTGCCAGCAGTTTCGGGACACCCTACAATGAGCAGTTCTTC. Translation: CASSFGTPYNEQFF.

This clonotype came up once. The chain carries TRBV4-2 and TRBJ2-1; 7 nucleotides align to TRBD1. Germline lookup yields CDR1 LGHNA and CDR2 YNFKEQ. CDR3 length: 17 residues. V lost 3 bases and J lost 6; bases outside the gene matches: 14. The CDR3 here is CASSQGTDPPVSNEQFF. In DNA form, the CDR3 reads TGTGCCAGCAGCCAGGGGACAGATCCACCCGTTTCCAATGAGCAGTTCTTC.

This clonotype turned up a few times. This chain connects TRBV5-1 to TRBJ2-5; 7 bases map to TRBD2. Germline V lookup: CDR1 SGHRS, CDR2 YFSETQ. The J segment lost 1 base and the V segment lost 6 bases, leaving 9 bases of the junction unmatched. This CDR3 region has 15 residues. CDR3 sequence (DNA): TGCGCCAGCAATCCGCGGGGGACGTTCCAAGAGACCCAGTACTTC. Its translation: CASNPRGTFQETQYF.

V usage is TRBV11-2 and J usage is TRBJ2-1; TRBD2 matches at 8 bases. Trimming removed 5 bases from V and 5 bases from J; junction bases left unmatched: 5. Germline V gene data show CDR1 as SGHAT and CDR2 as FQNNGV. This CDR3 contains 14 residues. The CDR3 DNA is TGTGCCAGCAGCCAGCCGGGGGGGCACAATGAGCAGTTCTTC. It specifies CASSQPGGHNEQFF.

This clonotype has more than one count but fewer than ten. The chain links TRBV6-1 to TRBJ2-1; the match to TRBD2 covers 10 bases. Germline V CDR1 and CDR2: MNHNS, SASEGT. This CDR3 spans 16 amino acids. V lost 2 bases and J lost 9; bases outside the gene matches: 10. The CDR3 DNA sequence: TGTGCCAGCAGTGAACCACTAGCGGGGAGACGCGCTGAGCAGTTCTTC. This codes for CASSEPLAGRRAEQFF.

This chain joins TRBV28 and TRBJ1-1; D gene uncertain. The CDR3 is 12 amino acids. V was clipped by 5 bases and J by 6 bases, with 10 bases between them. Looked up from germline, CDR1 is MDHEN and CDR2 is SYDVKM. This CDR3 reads CASSLQEAEAFF. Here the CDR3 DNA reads TGTGCCAGCAGTCTCCAAGAGGCTGAAGCTTTCTTT. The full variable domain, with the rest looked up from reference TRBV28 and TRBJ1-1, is DVKVTQSSRYLVKRTGEKVFLECVQDMDHENMFWYRQDPGLGLRLIYFSYDVKMKEKGDIPEGYSVSREKKERFSLILESASTNQTSMYLCASSLQEAEAFFGQGTRLTVV.

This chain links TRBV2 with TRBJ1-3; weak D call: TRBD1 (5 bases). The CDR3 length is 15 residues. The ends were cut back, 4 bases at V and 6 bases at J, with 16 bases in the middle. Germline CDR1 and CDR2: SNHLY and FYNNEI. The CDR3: CASSGGLSGLNTIYF. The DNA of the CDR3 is TGTGCCAGCAGTGGGGGCCTGTCCGGGTTAAACACCATATATTTT.

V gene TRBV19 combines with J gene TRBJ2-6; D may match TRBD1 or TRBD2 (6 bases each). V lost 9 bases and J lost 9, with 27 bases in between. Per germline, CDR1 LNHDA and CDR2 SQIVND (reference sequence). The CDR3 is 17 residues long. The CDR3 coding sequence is TGTGCCAGCGGCTTAGGGGGGCCTTCTGCGATTGACAACGTCCTGACTTTC. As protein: CASGLGGPSAIDNVLTF.

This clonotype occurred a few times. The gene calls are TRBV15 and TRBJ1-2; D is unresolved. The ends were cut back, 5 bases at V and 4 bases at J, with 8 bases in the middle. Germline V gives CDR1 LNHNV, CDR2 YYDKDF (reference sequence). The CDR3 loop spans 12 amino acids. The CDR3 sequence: CATSLNAYGYTF. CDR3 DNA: TGTGCCACCAGCCTCAATGCCTATGGCTACACCTTC.

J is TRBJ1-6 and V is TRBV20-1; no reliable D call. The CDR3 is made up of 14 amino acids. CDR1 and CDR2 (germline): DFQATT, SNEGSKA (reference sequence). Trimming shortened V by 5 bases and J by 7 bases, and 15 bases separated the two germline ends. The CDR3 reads CSAGSQVLNSPLHF. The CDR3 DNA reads TGCAGTGCTGGTTCTCAGGTCCTAAATTCACCCCTCCACTTT.

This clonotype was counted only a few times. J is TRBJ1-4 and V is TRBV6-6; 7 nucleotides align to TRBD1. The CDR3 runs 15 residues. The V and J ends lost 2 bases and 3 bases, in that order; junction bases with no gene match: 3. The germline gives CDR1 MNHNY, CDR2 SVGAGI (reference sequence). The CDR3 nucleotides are TGTGCCAGCAGTTACGGGGGACAGCCTAATGAAAAACTGTTTTTT. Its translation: CASSYGGQPNEKLFF.

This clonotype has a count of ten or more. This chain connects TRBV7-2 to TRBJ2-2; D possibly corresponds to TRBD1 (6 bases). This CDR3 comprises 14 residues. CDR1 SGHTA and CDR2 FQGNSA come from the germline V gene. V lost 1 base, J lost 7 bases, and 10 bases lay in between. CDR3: CASSLGGQGGELFF. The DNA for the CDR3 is TGTGCCAGCAGCTTAGGGGGGCAGGGCGGGGAGCTGTTTTTT.

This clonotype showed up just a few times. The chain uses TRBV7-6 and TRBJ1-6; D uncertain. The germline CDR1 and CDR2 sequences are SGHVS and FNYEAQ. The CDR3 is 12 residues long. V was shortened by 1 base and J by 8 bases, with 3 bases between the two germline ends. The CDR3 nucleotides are TGTGCCAGCAGCTTAGTAGATTCACCCCTCCACTTT. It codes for CASSLVDSPLHF.

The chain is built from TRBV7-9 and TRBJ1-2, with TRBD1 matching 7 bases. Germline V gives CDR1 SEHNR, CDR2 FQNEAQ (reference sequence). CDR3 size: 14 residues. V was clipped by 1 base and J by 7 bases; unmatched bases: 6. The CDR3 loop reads CASSLVETGSGYTF. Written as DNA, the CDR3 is TGTGCCAGCAGCTTAGTGGAGACAGGGTCTGGCTACACCTTC.

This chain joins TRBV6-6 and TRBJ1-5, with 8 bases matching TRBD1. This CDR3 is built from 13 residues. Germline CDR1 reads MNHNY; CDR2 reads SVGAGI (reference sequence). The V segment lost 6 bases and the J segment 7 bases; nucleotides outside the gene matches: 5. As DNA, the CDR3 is TGTGCCAGCAGCCGGACAGGGTACCAGCCCCAGCATTTT. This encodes CASSRTGYQPQHF.

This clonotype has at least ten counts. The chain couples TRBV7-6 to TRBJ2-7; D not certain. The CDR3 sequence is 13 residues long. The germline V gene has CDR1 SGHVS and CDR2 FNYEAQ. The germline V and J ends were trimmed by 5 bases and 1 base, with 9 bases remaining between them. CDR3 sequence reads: CASSPQPSYEQYF. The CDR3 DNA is TGTGCCAGCAGCCCGCAGCCTTCCTACGAGCAGTACTTC.

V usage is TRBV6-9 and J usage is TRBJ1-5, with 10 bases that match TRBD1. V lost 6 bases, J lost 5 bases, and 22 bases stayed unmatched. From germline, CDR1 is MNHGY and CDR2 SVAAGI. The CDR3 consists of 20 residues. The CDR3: CASSPWVGTGDLRMDQPQHF. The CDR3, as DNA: TGTGCCAGCAGCCCCTGGGTCGGGACAGGGGATCTTCGTATGGATCAGCCCCAGCATTTT.

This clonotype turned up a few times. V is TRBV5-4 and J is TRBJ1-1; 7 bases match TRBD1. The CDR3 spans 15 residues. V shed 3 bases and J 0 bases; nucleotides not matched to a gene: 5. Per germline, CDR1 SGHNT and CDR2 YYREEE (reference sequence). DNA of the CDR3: TGTGCCAGCAGCTACGGACAGGAGGTGAACACTGAAGCTTTCTTT. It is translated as CASSYGQEVNTEAFF.

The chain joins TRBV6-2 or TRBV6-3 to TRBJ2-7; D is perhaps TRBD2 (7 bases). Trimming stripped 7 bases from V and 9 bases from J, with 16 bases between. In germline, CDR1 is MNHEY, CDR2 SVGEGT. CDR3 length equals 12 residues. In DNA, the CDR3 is TGTGCCAGCACCCCCGGAGGGGGGGTGCAGTACTTC. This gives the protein CASTPGGGVQYF.